The 18 T cell receptor beta chains below were found in one sample sequenced in a study of blood T cell repertoires in COVID-19. Assay: immunoSEQ multiplex PCR; the TCRdb copy retains only in-frame clones and omits some. The data hold fewer than 85,000 clones, with around 82% observed a single time. The specimen sequenced was peripheral blood. These receptors came from a human donor in a cohort sampled during active COVID-19.

The chain combines TRBV12-3 or TRBV12-4 with TRBJ2-3, with a tentative D call TRBD1 (6 bases). Trimming shortened V by 2 bases and J by 3 bases, and 6 bases separated the two germline ends. The CDR3 runs to 13 residues. The CDR3 DNA follows: TGTGCCAGCAGTTTAAGGGGGACAGATACGCAGTATTTT. Its translation: CASSLRGTDTQYF.

V gene TRBV6-1 combines with J gene TRBJ2-2, with 10 positions matching TRBD1. The CDR3 is made up of 15 amino acids. Germline values: CDR1 MNHNS, CDR2 SASEGT. J was trimmed by 5 bases and V by 5 bases; bases with no gene match: 5. The CDR3 protein is CASSQPGQGTGELFF. The CDR3 nucleotides are TGTGCCAGCAGTCAACCGGGACAGGGGACCGGGGAGCTGTTTTTT.

The V and J genes are TRBV7-2 and TRBJ2-3, with 9 bases that match TRBD2. Unmatched junction bases numbered 2, after V lost 2 bases and J lost 2 bases. The CDR3 loop spans 15 amino acids. Germline V lookup: CDR1 SGHTA, CDR2 FQGNSA. CDR3 sequence (DNA): TGTGCCAGCAGCTTACAGCGGGGGGACACAGATACGCAGTATTTT. It translates to CASSLQRGDTDTQYF. Filled out from reference TRBV7-2 and TRBJ2-3, the complete variable domain reads GAGVSQSPSNKVTEKGKDVELRCDPISGHTALYWYRQSLGQGLEFLIYFQGNSAPDKSGLPSDRFSAERTGGSVSTLTIQRTQQEDSAVYLCASSLQRGDTDTQYFGPGTRLTVL.

This clone was counted ten times or more. The chain has TRBV11-2 and TRBJ1-3; D not resolved. Germline CDR1 SGHAT, CDR2 FQNNGV. CDR3 length equals 14 residues. V lost 1 base to trimming and J lost 0 bases, with 4 bases between them. CDR3 in DNA: TGTGCCAGCAGCTTAGCCGTCTCTGGAAACACCATATATTTT. Translation gives CASSLAVSGNTIYF. Supplemented by reference TRBV11-2 and TRBJ1-3, the full variable domain reads EAGVAQSPRYKIIEKRQSVAFWCNPISGHATLYWYQQILGQGPKLLIQFQNNGVVDDSQLPKDRFSAERLKGVDSTLKIQPAKLEDSAVYLCASSLAVSGNTIYFGEGSWLTVV.

V gene TRBV2 combines with J gene TRBJ1-1; D is ambiguous. The ends were cut back, 3 bases at V and 0 bases at J, with 11 bases in the middle. Germline assignment: CDR1 SNHLY and CDR2 FYNNEI. The length of the CDR3 is 15 residues. The CDR3 reads CASSDLREMNTEAFF. CDR3 sequence (DNA): TGTGCCAGCAGTGATCTGCGGGAAATGAACACTGAAGCTTTCTTT.

The CDR3 protein is CASSRRSTFTDRTITDTQYF. DNA of the CDR3: TGTGCCAGCAGCCGCCGATCAACTTTCACCGACAGGACGATCACAGATACGCAGTATTTT. The V gene is TRBV13, the J gene TRBJ2-3, with a tentative D call TRBD1 (6 bases). CDR1 PRHDT and CDR2 FYEKMQ come from the germline V gene (reference sequence). The ends were cut back, 5 bases at V and 2 bases at J, with 29 bases in the middle. The CDR3 is 20 amino acids.

The chain carries TRBV29-1 and TRBJ1-1, with 11 bases aligning to TRBD1. V shed 4 bases and J 4 bases; nucleotides not matched to a gene: 5. The CDR3 totals 14 residues. Per the germline V gene, CDR1 is SQVTM and CDR2 is ANQGSEA. In nucleotides, the CDR3 is TGCAGCGTTGCCGGACAGGGGGCGGTCACTGAAGCTTTCTTT. It codes for CSVAGQGAVTEAFF. Full variable domain (remainder filled in from reference TRBV29-1 and TRBJ1-1): SAVISQKPSRDICQRGTSLTIQCQVDSQVTMMFWYRQQPGQSLTLIATANQGSEATYESGFVIDKFPISRPNLTFSTLTVSNMSPEDSSIYLCSVAGQGAVTEAFFGQGTRLTVV.

The chain carries TRBV30 and TRBJ1-3; D remains unclear. V was trimmed by 2 bases and J by 5 bases, leaving 4 bases between them. From germline, CDR1 is GTSNPN and CDR2 SVGIG (reference sequence). The CDR3 sequence is 11 residues long. In DNA form, the CDR3 reads TGTGCCTGGAGTAATAGAAACACCATATATTTT. This gives the protein CAWSNRNTIYF.

This sequence joins TRBV28 and TRBJ1-6; D is possibly TRBD1 (5 bases). Germline loops: CDR1 MDHEN, CDR2 SYDVKM. This CDR3 region has 14 residues. Trimming took off 3 bases at V and 5 bases at J, with 8 bases between the two ends. CDR3 amino acids: CASSLTVNNSPLHF. DNA of the CDR3: TGTGCCAGCAGTTTGACAGTTAATAATTCACCCCTCCACTTT.

The chain combines TRBV19 with TRBJ1-1; 12 nucleotides match TRBD1. V was pared by 6 bases and J by 8 bases, with 7 bases of the junction left unmatched. The CDR3 has 14 amino acids. CDR1 LNHDA and CDR2 SQIVND come from the germline V gene (reference sequence). CDR3 in DNA: TGTGCCAGTAGCAAACCCGGGACAGGGGGCGAAGCTTTCTTT. Translation: CASSKPGTGGEAFF.

J is TRBJ2-5 and V is TRBV5-4, with D perhaps matching TRBD1 (6 bases). The CDR3 runs 14 residues. Germline V gives CDR1 SGHNT, CDR2 YYREEE (reference sequence). Trimming took 3 bases from V and 4 from J, leaving 13 bases between them. CDR3 in amino acids: CASSSRGGPETQYF. For the CDR3, the DNA is TGTGCCAGCAGCTCCCGTGGGGGCCCAGAGACCCAGTACTTC. Variable domain in full (rest from reference TRBV5-4 and TRBJ2-5): ETGVTQSPTHLIKTRGQQVTLRCSSQSGHNTVSWYQQALGQGPQFIFQYYREEENGRGNFPPRFSGLQFPNYSSELNVNALELDDSALYLCASSSRGGPETQYFGPGTRLLVL.

The chain has TRBV29-1 and TRBJ1-5, with no clear D. The CDR3 sequence is 15 residues long. The V and J ends lost 2 bases and 0 bases respectively, with 11 bases between them. Germline-derived CDR1 and CDR2 are SQVTM and ANQGSEA. The CDR3 sequence is CSVEMAGGSNQPQHF. The CDR3 DNA sequence: TGCAGCGTTGAAATGGCAGGTGGTAGCAATCAGCCCCAGCATTTT.

J is TRBJ2-1 and V is TRBV7-9; 7 positions agree with TRBD1. This CDR3 contains 15 residues. V trimming: 1 base; J trimming: 7 bases; junction bases outside the gene matches: 7. CDR1 and CDR2 (germline): SEHNR, FQNEAQ (reference sequence). The CDR3 bases are TGTGCCAGCAGCTTAGTGGCGACAGGGTTAAATGAGCAGTTCTTC. As protein: CASSLVATGLNEQFF.

The chain couples TRBV7-2 to TRBJ2-7, with D possibly being TRBD1 (6 bases). This CDR3 region has 15 residues. V lost 5 bases to trimming and J lost 6 bases, with 20 bases between them. The germline CDR1 and CDR2 sequences are SGHTA and FQGNSA. The CDR3 is CASSKYRERATEQYF. CDR3 nucleotide sequence: TGTGCCAGCAGCAAATACAGGGAACGGGCTACCGAGCAGTACTTC.

This chain links TRBV9 with TRBJ1-1; no clear D. The V end was cut by 1 base, the J end by 4 bases, with 14 bases between. Looked up from germline, CDR1 is SGDLS and CDR2 is YYNGEE. The CDR3 sequence is 15 residues long. As DNA, the CDR3 is TGTGCCAGCAGCGTATCCCTTGGCAGCGGCACTGAAGCTTTCTTT. Its translation is CASSVSLGSGTEAFF.

The chain has TRBV18 and TRBJ2-2; D may be TRBD2 (6 bases). The V gene lost 3 bases and the J gene lost 3 bases, with 17 bases spanning the gap. CDR1 and CDR2 from the germline V gene are KGHSH and LQKENI. CDR3 size: 17 residues. CDR3 nucleotide sequence: TGTGCCAGCTCACCTCCTGGCGGGGCGAGGGACACCGGGGAGCTGTTTTTT. It yields the protein CASSPPGGARDTGELFF. The variable domain in full, completed from reference TRBV18 and TRBJ2-2, reads NAGVMQNPRHLVRRRGQEARLRCSPMKGHSHVYWYRQLPEEGLKFMVYLQKENIIDESGMPKERFSAEFPKEGPSILRIQQVVRGDSAAYFCASSPPGGARDTGELFFGEGSRLTVL.

Only a few counts were recorded for this clone. The chain carries TRBV7-3 and TRBJ2-2; a weak D match, TRBD1 (6 bases). The CDR3 is made up of 17 amino acids. The V gene's germline CDR1 is SGHTA and CDR2 FQGTGA. Trimming took off 2 bases at V and 3 bases at J, with 16 bases between the two ends. CDR3 protein: CASSLEGVTKDTGELFF. The DNA of the CDR3 is TGTGCCAGCAGCTTAGAGGGGGTTACGAAGGACACCGGGGAGCTGTTTTTT.

This chain uses TRBV30 with TRBJ2-3; no clear D gene. Germline assignment: CDR1 GTSNPN and CDR2 SVGIG (reference sequence). This CDR3 comprises 11 residues. Trimming took off 5 bases at V and 5 bases at J, with 8 bases between the two ends. CDR3 protein: CAWASLDTQYF. The CDR3 DNA reads TGTGCCTGGGCGAGTTTAGATACGCAGTATTTT.